These 15 T cell receptor beta chains came from one sample sequenced in a study of blood T cell repertoires in COVID-19. The method was immunoSEQ multiplex PCR; TCRdb's version includes in-frame clones alone and lacks a portion of them. The table lists almost 250,000 clones, around nine tenths of them singletons. Sample: PBMCs or T cells enriched from blood (not recorded which). These receptors came from a woman aged 45-59 years who had recovered from COVID-19.

V and J are TRBV5-1 and TRBJ2-7; 9 nucleotides match TRBD1. The CDR3 has 14 amino acids. V trimming: 3 bases; J trimming: 2 bases; junction bases outside the gene matches: 3. Germline V gene sequence: CDR1 SGHRS, CDR2 YFSETQ. The CDR3 coding sequence is TGCGCCAGCAGCTCCGGGACAGGGACCTACGAGCAGTACTTC. As protein: CASSSGTGTYEQYF.

J is TRBJ2-1 and V is TRBV6-2 or TRBV6-3; TRBD2 might be the D (6 bases). V lost 5 bases, J lost 0 bases, and 8 bases lay in between. Germline CDR1 MNHEY, CDR2 SVGEGT. This CDR3 has 14 residues. The CDR3 DNA follows: TGTGCCAGCAGTCGGGGGAGCTCCTACAATGAGCAGTTCTTC. Amino acids: CASSRGSSYNEQFF.

V is TRBV6-5 and J is TRBJ2-5; TRBD2 agrees at 9 bases. V dropped 0 bases and J dropped 3; count of bases not matched to a gene: 5. CDR1 is MNHEY, CDR2 SVGAGI, per germline. This CDR3 is built from 16 residues. The DNA of the CDR3 is TGTGCCAGCAGTTACTCGGTGGCGGGAGGGAAAGAGACCCAGTACTTC. Translation: CASSYSVAGGKETQYF.

The V call is TRBV6-1, the J call TRBJ1-1; a weak D match, TRBD1 (6 bases). This CDR3 has 15 residues. The germline CDR1 and CDR2 sequences are MNHNS and SASEGT. V lost 3 bases and J lost 3, with 14 bases in between. The DNA of the CDR3 is TGTGCCAGCAGTGACCCAGGGGATTTGGACACTGAAGCTTTCTTT. It is translated as CASSDPGDLDTEAFF.

The chain is built from TRBV4-1 and TRBJ1-1, with 7 bases aligning to TRBD1. CDR3 length: 14 amino acids. With 1 base clipped from V and 7 bases from J, the junction kept 6 bases outside the gene matches. Germline CDR1 reads MGHRA; CDR2 reads YSYEKL. The CDR3 DNA is TGCGCCAGCAGCCAAGGACAGGGTAACGATGAAGCTTTCTTT. As protein: CASSQGQGNDEAFF.

DNA of the CDR3: TGTGCCAGCAGTTATCCCGGAGGGACTAATGAAAAACTGTTTTTT. It specifies CASSYPGGTNEKLFF. The chain couples TRBV28 to TRBJ1-4; no clear D gene. V gave up 4 bases and J gave up 2 bases, with 11 bases separating them. The CDR3 covers 15 residues. The germline V gene has CDR1 MDHEN and CDR2 SYDVKM.

This chain joins TRBV7-9 and TRBJ1-2; D not certain. V was cut by 5 bases and J by 8 bases, with 18 bases left in between. CDR1 SEHNR and CDR2 FQNEAQ come from the germline V gene (reference sequence). The CDR3 loop spans 14 amino acids. Written as DNA, the CDR3 is TGTGCCAGCAGCCGATTAGGGAGTTCGAACGGCTACACCTTC. This sequence encodes CASSRLGSSNGYTF.

The CDR3 DNA is TGCGCCAGCAGCCAGGGACTGGACCCGACCCCATTCAATGAGCAGTTCTTC. The encoded protein is CASSQGLDPTPFNEQFF. This chain connects TRBV4-1 to TRBJ2-1, with D maybe TRBD2 (6 bases). Germline values: CDR1 MGHRA, CDR2 YSYEKL. The CDR3 runs 17 residues. V dropped 3 bases and J dropped 6 bases, with 21 bases sitting between them.

The chain couples TRBV6-2 or TRBV6-3 to TRBJ2-7; 8 bases are shared with TRBD1. V was pared by 6 bases and J by 2 bases, with 12 bases of the junction left unmatched. The CDR3 sequence is 16 residues long. Germline-derived CDR1 and CDR2 are MNHEY and SVGEGT. The CDR3 DNA sequence: TGTGCCAGCAGCCCTGACCTCGGGACAGGTACCTACGAGCAGTACTTC. It translates to CASSPDLGTGTYEQYF.

This chain connects TRBV7-6 to TRBJ2-1; D perhaps matches TRBD2 (6 bases). Trimming removed 5 bases from V and 9 bases from J, with 23 bases in between. This CDR3 region has 16 residues. CDR1 and CDR2 from the germline V gene are SGHVS and FNYEAQ. Here the CDR3 reads CASSPREIAAWIEQFF. The CDR3 bases are TGTGCCAGCAGCCCCCGGGAGATAGCGGCCTGGATTGAGCAGTTCTTC.

This clone was recorded a few times. The rearrangement joins TRBV6-1 to TRBJ1-2; weak D call: TRBD1 (6 bases). The V and J ends lost 3 bases and 9 bases respectively, with 17 bases between them. The CDR3 consists of 14 residues. Germline CDR1 MNHNS, CDR2 SASEGT. CDR3 nucleotide sequence: TGTGCCAGCAGTGAGAGCAGGGGTTATGGGAGCTACACCTTC. This gives the protein CASSESRGYGSYTF.

V usage is TRBV28 and J usage is TRBJ2-5; 7 bases are a match to TRBD2. CDR1 is MDHEN, CDR2 SYDVKM, per germline. The junction had 12 bases not matched to a gene; V was cut back by 5 bases and J by 6 bases. This CDR3 is built from 15 residues. In DNA, the CDR3 is TGTGCCAGCAGTAAGACTAGCTTTGTAAGAAAGACCCAGTACTTC. This translates into CASSKTSFVRKTQYF.

The chain uses TRBV30 and TRBJ1-2; D unclear. Germline loops: CDR1 GTSNPN, CDR2 SVGIG (reference sequence). This CDR3 is built from 12 residues. V lost 3 bases to trimming and J lost 0 bases, with 5 bases between them. The CDR3 spells CAWSLANYGYTF. The CDR3 region has the DNA TGTGCCTGGAGCTTAGCTAACTATGGCTACACCTTC.

In DNA, the CDR3 is TGTGCCAGCATATGGGACAGGGGGCTGGGAGGCTACACCTTC. As protein: CASIWDRGLGGYTF. This sequence joins TRBV6-5 and TRBJ1-2; 12 nucleotides agree with TRBD1. This CDR3 comprises 14 residues. The germline CDR1 and CDR2 sequences are MNHEY and SVGAGI. V dropped 7 bases and J dropped 8; count of bases not matched to a gene: 8.

The chain is built from TRBV6-5 and TRBJ1-5; D uncertain. Germline V gene sequence: CDR1 MNHEY, CDR2 SVGAGI. This CDR3 region has 15 residues. Trimming cost V 3 bases and J 2 bases, with 11 bases left between them. This CDR3 is CASSYGGDGNQPQHF. CDR3 DNA sequence: TGTGCCAGCAGTTATGGAGGAGATGGCAATCAGCCCCAGCATTTT.